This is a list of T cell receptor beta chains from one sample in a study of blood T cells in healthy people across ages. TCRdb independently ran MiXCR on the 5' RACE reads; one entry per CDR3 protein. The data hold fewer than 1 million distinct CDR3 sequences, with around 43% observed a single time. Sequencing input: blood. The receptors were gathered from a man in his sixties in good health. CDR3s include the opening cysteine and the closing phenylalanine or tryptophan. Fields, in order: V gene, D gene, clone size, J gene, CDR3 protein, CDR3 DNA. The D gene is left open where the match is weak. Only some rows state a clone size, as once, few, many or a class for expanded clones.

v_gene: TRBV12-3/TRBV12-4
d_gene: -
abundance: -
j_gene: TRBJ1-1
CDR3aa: CASSLLPGEAFF
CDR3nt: TGTGCCAGCAGTTTACTCCCGGGTGAAGCTTTCTTT

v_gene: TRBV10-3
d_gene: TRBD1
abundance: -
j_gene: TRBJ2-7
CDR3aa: CAISKRDRIWDEQYF
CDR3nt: TGTGCCATCAGTAAGAGGGACAGGATATGGGACGAGCAGTACTTC

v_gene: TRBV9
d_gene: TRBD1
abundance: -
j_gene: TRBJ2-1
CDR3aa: CASSPWAGGLGEQFF
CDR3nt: TGTGCCAGCAGCCCATGGGCAGGGGGCTTGGGTGAGCAGTTCTTC

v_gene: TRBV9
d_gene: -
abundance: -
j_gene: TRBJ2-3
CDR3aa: CASSPTAKIDTQYF
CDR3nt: TGTGCCAGCAGCCCAACCGCGAAGATAGATACGCAGTATTTT

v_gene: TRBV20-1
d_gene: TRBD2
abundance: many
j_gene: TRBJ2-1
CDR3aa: CSAPPGGPYNEQFF
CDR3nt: TGCAGTGCGCCACCGGGGGGGCCCTACAATGAGCAGTTCTTC

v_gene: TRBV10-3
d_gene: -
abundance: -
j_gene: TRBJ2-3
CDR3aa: CAISEVRTTSTDTQYF
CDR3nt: TGTGCCATCAGTGAAGTACGGACTACTAGCACAGATACGCAGTATTTT

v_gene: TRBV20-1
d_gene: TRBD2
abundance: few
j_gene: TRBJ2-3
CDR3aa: CSARALGRGDTQYF
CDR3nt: TGCAGTGCTAGAGCCCTGGGGCGGGGGGATACGCAGTATTTT

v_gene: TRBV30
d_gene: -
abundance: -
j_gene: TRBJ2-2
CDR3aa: CAWSLLGELFF
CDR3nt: TGTGCCTGGAGTCTCCTAGGGGAGCTGTTTTTT

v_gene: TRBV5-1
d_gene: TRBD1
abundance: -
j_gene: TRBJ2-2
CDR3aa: CASSAGQVNTGELFF
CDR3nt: TGCGCCAGCAGCGCTGGACAGGTGAACACCGGGGAGCTGTTTTTT

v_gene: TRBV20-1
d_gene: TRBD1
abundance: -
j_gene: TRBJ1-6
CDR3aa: CSASSWDSGVSPLHF
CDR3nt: TGCAGTGCTAGTTCGTGGGACAGCGGGGTATCACCCCTCCACTTT

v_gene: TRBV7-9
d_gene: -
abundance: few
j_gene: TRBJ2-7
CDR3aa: CASSLATGNTYEQYF
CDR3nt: TGTGCCAGCAGCTTAGCAACAGGGAATACCTACGAGCAGTACTTC

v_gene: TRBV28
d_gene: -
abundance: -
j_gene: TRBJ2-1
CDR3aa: CASTSGAASWDYNEQFF
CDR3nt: TGTGCCAGCACCTCTGGGGCAGCCTCATGGGACTACAATGAGCAGTTCTTC

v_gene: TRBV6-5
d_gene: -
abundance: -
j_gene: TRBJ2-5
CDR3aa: CASMPWTNQETQYF
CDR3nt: TGTGCCAGCATGCCCTGGACTAACCAAGAGACCCAGTACTTC

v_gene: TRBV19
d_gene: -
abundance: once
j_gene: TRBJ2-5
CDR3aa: CASSAQGTYEQCF
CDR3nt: TGTGCCTCCTCTGCCCAGGGTACCTACGAGCAGTGCTTC

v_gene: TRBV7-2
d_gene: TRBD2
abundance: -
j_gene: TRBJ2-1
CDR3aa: CASSSTSGHVNEQFF
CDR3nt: TGTGCCAGCAGCTCCACTAGCGGGCATGTTAATGAGCAGTTCTTC

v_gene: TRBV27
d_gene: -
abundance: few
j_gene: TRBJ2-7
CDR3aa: CASSPLTAAYEQYF
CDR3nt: TGTGCCAGCAGTCCATTGACCGCCGCCTACGAGCAGTACTTC

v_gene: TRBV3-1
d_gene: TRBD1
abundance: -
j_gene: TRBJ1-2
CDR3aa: CASSQGGQGHNYGYTF
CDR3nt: TGTGCCAGCAGCCAAGGGGGACAGGGACATAACTATGGCTACACCTTC

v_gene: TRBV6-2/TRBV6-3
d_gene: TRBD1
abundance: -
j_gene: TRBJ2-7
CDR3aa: CASSRQGSVSVEQYF
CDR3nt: TGTGCCAGCAGTCGACAGGGCTCGGTCTCGGTCGAGCAGTACTTC

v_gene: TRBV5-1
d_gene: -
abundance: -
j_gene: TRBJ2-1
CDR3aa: CASSLPSQGFNEQFF
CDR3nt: TGCGCCAGCAGCTTGCCCTCCCAAGGGTTCAATGAGCAGTTCTTC

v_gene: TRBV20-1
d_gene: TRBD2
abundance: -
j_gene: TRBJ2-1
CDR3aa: CSARVGRPASGGGTFF
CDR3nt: TGCAGTGCTAGAGTAGGTCGTCCGGCTAGCGGGGGGGGCACGTTCTTC

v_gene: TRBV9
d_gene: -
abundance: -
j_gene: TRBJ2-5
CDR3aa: CASSVEDETQYF
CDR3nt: TGTGCCAGCAGCGTAGAGGACGAGACCCAGTACTTC

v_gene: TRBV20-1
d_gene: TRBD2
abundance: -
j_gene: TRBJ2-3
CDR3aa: CSARPIAGPSTDTQYF
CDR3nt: TGCAGTGCTAGACCTATAGCGGGGCCTAGCACAGATACGCAGTATTTT

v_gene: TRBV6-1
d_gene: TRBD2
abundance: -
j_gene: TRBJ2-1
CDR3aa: CASSERVSSGGEMFF
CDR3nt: TGTGCCAGCAGTGAACGAGTCTCTAGCGGGGGGGAGATGTTCTTC

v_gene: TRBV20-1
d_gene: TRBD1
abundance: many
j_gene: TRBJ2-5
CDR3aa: CSARRVSTGRETQYF
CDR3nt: TGCAGTGCTAGACGGGTGTCGACAGGGCGGGAGACCCAGTACTTC

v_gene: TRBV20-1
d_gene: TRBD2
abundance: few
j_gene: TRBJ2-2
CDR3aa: CSAEIAGGPTGELFF
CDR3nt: TGCAGTGCCGAGATAGCGGGGGGGCCCACCGGGGAGCTGTTTTTT

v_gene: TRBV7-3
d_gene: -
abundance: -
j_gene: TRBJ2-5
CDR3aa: CASSLWAASQETQYF
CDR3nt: TGTGCCAGCAGCTTATGGGCAGCCTCCCAAGAGACCCAGTACTTC

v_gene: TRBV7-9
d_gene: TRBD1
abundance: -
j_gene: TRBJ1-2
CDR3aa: CASSSHLTGGYTF
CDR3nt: TGTGCCAGCAGCTCTCACCTGACAGGGGGCTACACCTTC

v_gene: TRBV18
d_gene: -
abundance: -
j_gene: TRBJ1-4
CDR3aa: CASSPGLGNEKLFF
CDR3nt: TGTGCCAGCTCACCAGGGCTTGGTAATGAAAAACTGTTTTTT

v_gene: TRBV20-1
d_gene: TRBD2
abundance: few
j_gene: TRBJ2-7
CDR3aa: CSAREPGLEFGEQYF
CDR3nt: TGCAGTGCTAGAGAACCGGGACTAGAATTCGGCGAGCAGTACTTC

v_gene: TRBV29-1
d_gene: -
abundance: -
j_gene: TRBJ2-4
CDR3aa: CSVEGHLAKNIQYF
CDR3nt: TGCAGCGTTGAGGGCCACCTAGCCAAAAACATTCAGTACTTC

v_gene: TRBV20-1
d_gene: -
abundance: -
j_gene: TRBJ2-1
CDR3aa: CSARDPGLLSYNEQFF
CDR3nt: TGCAGTGCTAGAGATCCGGGACTCCTCTCCTACAATGAGCAGTTCTTC

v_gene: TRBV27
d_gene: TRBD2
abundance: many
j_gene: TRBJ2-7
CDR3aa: CASSWTGTSGFLYEQYF
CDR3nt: TGTGCCAGCAGTTGGACCGGGACTAGCGGTTTTCTCTACGAGCAGTACTTC

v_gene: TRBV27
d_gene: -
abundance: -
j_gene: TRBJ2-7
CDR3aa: CASSRQMTVPSYEQYF
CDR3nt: TGTGCCAGCAGTAGACAAATGACAGTCCCCTCCTACGAGCAGTACTTC

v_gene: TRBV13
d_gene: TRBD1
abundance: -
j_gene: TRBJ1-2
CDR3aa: CASSLGLDRGLSYGYTF
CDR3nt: TGTGCCAGCAGCTTAGGTTTGGACAGGGGGCTCAGCTATGGCTACACCTTC

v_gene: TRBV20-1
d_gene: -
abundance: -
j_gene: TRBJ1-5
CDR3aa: CSAIPLGGNQPQHF
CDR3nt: TGCAGTGCTATCCCTTTGGGGGGGAATCAGCCCCAGCATTTT

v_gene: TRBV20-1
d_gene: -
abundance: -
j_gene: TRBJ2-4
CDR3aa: CSARVGPGAKNIQYF
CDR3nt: TGCAGTGCTAGAGTGGGGCCCGGGGCCAAAAACATTCAGTACTTC

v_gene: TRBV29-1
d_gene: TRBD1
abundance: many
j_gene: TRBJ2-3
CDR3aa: CSTGQGSDTQYF
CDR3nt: TGCAGCACCGGACAGGGCTCAGATACGCAGTATTTT

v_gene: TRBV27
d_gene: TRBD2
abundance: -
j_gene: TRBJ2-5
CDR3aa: CASSLRYSGDQETRYF
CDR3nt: TGTGCCAGCAGTTTAAGGTACAGCGGGGACCAAGAGACCCGGTACTTC

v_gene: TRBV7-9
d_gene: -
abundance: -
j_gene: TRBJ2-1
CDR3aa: CASSMDREGEQFF
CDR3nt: TGTGCCAGCAGCATGGACAGGGAGGGTGAGCAGTTCTTC

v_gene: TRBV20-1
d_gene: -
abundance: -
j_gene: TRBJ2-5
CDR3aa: CSAAPGEYREQYF
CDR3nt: TGCAGTGCTGCCCCCGGAGAATACAGGGAGCAGTACTTC

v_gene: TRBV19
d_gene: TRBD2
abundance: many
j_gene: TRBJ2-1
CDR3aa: CASSIEGTTYNEQFF
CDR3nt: TGTGCCAGTAGTATAGAGGGGACTACCTACAATGAGCAGTTCTTC

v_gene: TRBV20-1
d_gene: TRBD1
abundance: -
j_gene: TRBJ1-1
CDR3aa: CSAVDRDYTEAFF
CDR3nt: TGCAGTGCGGTGGACAGGGATTACACTGAAGCTTTCTTT

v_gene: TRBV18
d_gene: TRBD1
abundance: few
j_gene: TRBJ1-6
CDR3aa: CASTTGQNTPLHF
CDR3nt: TGTGCCAGTACGACAGGGCAGAATACACCCCTCCACTTT

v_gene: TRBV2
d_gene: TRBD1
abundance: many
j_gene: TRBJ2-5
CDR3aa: CASSDRGLQETQYF
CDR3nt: TGTGCCAGCAGTGACAGGGGGTTGCAAGAGACCCAGTACTTC

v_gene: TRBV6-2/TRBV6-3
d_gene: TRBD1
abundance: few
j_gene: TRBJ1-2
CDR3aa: CASSKTGARNYGYTF
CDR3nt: TGTGCCAGCAGCAAGACAGGGGCCCGCAACTATGGCTACACCTTC

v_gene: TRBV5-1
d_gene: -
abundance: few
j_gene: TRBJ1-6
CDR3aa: CASSLPGSDNSPLHF
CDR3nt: TGCGCCAGCAGTCTGCCGGGGTCGGATAATTCACCCCTCCACTTT

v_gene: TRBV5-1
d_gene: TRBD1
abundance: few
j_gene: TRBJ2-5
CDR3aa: CASSSGQGPLEQYF
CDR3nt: TGCGCCAGCAGCTCGGGACAGGGCCCTCTGGAGCAGTACTTC

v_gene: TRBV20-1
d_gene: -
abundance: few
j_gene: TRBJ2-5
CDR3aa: CSAIADRRKTQYF
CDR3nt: TGCAGTGCTATTGCCGACAGGAGGAAGACCCAGTACTTC

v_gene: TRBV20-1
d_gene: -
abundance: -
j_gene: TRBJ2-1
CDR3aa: CSAREGGHYNEQFF
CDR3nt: TGCAGTGCTAGGGAAGGGGGGCACTACAATGAGCAGTTCTTC

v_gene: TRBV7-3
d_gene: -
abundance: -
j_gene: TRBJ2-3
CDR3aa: CASSQTRPADTQYF
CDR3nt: TGTGCCAGCAGCCAGACTAGGCCCGCAGATACGCAGTATTTT

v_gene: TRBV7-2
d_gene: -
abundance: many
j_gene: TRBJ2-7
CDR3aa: CASSLTGAYEQYF
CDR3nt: TGTGCCAGCAGCTTGACAGGAGCCTACGAGCAGTACTTC

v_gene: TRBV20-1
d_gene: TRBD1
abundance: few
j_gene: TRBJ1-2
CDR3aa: CSAPPGQGASYGYTF
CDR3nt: TGCAGTGCTCCCCCGGGGCAGGGGGCCAGCTATGGCTACACCTTC